The 10 T cell receptor beta chains below come from one sample, sequenced in a study of shared clonotypes between healthy human individuals (dated by TCRdb to 2020 to 2021). The library was produced with the immunoSEQ multiplex PCR assay. Entries here come from immuneACCESS through TCRdb and include only in-frame sequences with V and J called. Some clones fail to appear in such tables; in the studies checked, an unresolved V gene covers under half of the shortfall, and the cause of the remainder is unknown. For this sample the table gives about 2.4 million clones, of which more than 80% were detected only once. Under 0.15% of the sample comes from the top ten. The sample consisted of naive CD4+ T cells sorted from blood. What this sample's cell subset or site label stands for: CD45RA+ positively selected. These receptors were collected from a man between 18 and 29 years old in good health.

This clone was observed a single time. The rearrangement uses TRBV7-3 and TRBJ2-1; D remains unclear. CDR3 length: 13 residues. CDR1 and CDR2 from the germline V gene are SGHTA and FQGTGA. Trimming stripped 4 bases from V and 6 bases from J, with 10 bases between. The CDR3 is CASSSLQPNEQFF. The DNA of the CDR3 is TGTGCCAGCAGCTCACTTCAGCCCAATGAGCAGTTCTTC.

With regard to this clone: Other nucleotide sequences in the sample specify the same CDR3. The chain uses TRBV9 and TRBJ2-3; D tentatively fits TRBD1 or TRBD2 (6 bases each). The CDR3 is 15 amino acids. Germline-derived CDR1 and CDR2 are SGDLS and YYNGEE. The V and J ends lost 0 bases and 0 bases respectively, with 8 bases between them. CDR3 nucleotides: TGTGCCAGCAGCGTAGAGGGGGGAAGCACAGATACGCAGTATTTT. Protein product: CASSVEGGSTDTQYF.

The rearrangement uses TRBV5-5 and TRBJ1-5; no clear D. The V end was cut by 4 bases, the J end by 0 bases, with 14 bases between. From germline, CDR1 is SGHKS and CDR2 YYEKEE (reference sequence). The CDR3 is 16 amino acids. CDR3 sequence reads: CASSPVADYSNQPQHF. The CDR3 coding sequence is TGTGCCAGCAGCCCGGTCGCGGACTATAGCAATCAGCCCCAGCATTTT.

This sequence joins TRBV5-1 and TRBJ2-2; 10 bases align to TRBD2. Trimming cost V 2 bases and J 3 bases; bases outside gene matches: 7. This CDR3 comprises 17 residues. Looked up from germline, CDR1 is SGHRS and CDR2 is YFSETQ. CDR3 bases: TGCGCCAGCAGCTTCATAGGAGCGGGAGGGGACACCGGGGAGCTGTTTTTT. It specifies CASSFIGAGGDTGELFF.

In its sample, this clone was seen once. The V call is TRBV5-4, the J call TRBJ1-2, with TRBD1 as a possible D gene (5 bases). The CDR3 contains 15 residues. Trimming shortened V by 0 bases and J by 8 bases, and 17 bases separated the two germline ends. Germline V lookup: CDR1 SGHNT, CDR2 YYREEE (reference sequence). The CDR3 sequence is CASSLGSQEPLGYTF. For the CDR3, the DNA is TGTGCCAGCAGCTTGGGGTCACAGGAGCCTCTAGGCTACACCTTC.

This clone was seen a few times. This rearrangement joins TRBV7-9 to TRBJ1-1, with no clear D. Trimming left V 5 bases short and J 7 bases short, with 14 bases between. CDR3 length: 13 residues. CDR1 and CDR2 from the germline V gene are SEHNR and FQNEAQ (reference sequence). CDR3 DNA: TGTGCCAGCAGCCTTGTCCAGACGGTTGAAGCTTTCTTT. Translated, it gives CASSLVQTVEAFF.

As regards this clone: Other DNA sequences of this sample code for an identical CDR3. The rearrangement uses TRBV5-1 and TRBJ2-2, with a weak D call TRBD1 (6 bases). V was trimmed by 0 bases and J by 8 bases, leaving 11 bases between them. Looked up from germline, CDR1 is SGHRS and CDR2 is YFSETQ. The length of the CDR3 is 14 residues. The CDR3 loop is CASSLAQGTGELFF. The CDR3 DNA follows: TGCGCCAGCAGCTTGGCCCAGGGGACAGGGGAGCTGTTTTTT.

The chain is built from TRBV5-1 and TRBJ2-2; tentatively, D is TRBD2 (5 bases). Germline V lookup: CDR1 SGHRS, CDR2 YFSETQ. This CDR3 comprises 15 residues. V was cut by 4 bases and J by 5 bases, with 15 bases left in between. CDR3 region: CASSQLPSLTGELFF. The CDR3 region has the DNA TGCGCCAGCAGCCAACTACCTAGCTTAACCGGGGAGCTGTTTTTT.

V usage is TRBV4-3 and J usage is TRBJ1-4; D might be TRBD1 (5 bases). The length of the CDR3 is 17 residues. V lost 4 bases to trimming and J lost 0 bases, with 15 bases between them. CDR1 is LGHNA and CDR2 is YSLEER in the germline V gene. The CDR3 sequence is CASSPSGGYATNEKLFF. In nucleotides, the CDR3 is TGCGCCAGCAGCCCGAGTGGGGGATATGCAACTAATGAAAAACTGTTTTTT.

This clone came up once. This chain uses TRBV5-5 with TRBJ2-2, with 7 positions matching TRBD1. The junction had 4 bases not matched to a gene; V was cut back by 4 bases and J by 1 base. In germline, CDR1 is SGHKS, CDR2 YYEKEE (reference sequence). The CDR3 has 15 residues. CDR3: CASSRTGVNTGELFF. As DNA, the CDR3 is TGTGCCAGCAGCCGAACAGGGGTGAACACCGGGGAGCTGTTTTTT.